This entry concerns a single T cell receptor (beta chain). The same CDR3 also results from other DNA sequences found in this sample. Donors, without exception, were Caucasian adults residing in Nashville, Tennessee. Negatively enriched CD4+ T cells were divided by CD45RA into naive and memory. In replicate PCRs of sorted subsets, 150 to 200 ng DNA, about 30,000 T cell genomes, was used. Data came from immunoSEQ multiplex PCR; TCRdb stores just in-frame clones and leaves some out. The table includes millions of clones, 85% to 95% detected once. This record comes from a study of shared clonotypes between healthy human individuals. Study background: CD4 naive cells filled three plates per donor, CD4 memory three, CD8 naive two and CD8 memory one.

Trimming pared 5 bases from V and 0 bases from J, leaving 8 bases between. The CDR3 loop spans 13 amino acids. Germline CDR1 reads MNHEY; CDR2 reads SVGAGI. V is TRBV6-5 and J is TRBJ2-7, with D possibly being TRBD1 (6 bases). The TCR was taken from a man between 18 and 35 years old in good health. The specimen was naive CD4+ T cells sorted from blood. Subset of the sample: CD45RA+ positively selected. The CDR3 DNA reads as TGTGCCAGCAGTGACAGGATCTCCTACGAGCAGTACTTC. Its protein is CASSDRISYEQYF.